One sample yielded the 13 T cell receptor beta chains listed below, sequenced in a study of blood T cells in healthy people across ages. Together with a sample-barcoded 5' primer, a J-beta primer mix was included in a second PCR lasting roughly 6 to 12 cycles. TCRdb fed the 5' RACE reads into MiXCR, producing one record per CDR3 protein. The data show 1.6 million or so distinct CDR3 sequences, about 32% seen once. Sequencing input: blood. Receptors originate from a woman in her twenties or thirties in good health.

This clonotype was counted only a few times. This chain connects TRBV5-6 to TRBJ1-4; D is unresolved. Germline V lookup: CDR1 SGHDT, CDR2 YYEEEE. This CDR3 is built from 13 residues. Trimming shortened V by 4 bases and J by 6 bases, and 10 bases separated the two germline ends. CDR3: CASSADAHEKLFF. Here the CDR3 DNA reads TGTGCCAGCAGCGCGGACGCTCATGAAAAACTGTTTTTT.

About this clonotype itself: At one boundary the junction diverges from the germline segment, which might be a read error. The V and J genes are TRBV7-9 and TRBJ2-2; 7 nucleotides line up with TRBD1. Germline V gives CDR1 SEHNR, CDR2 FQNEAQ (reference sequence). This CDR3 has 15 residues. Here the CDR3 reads CATSKDRALAGELFF. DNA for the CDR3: TGTGCCACCAGCAAAGACAGGGCATTGGCCGGGGAGCTGTTTTTT.

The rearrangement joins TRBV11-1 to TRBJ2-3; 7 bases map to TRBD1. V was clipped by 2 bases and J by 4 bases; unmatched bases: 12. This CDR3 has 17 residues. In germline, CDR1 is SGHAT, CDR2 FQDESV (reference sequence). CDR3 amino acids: CASSLPGGQGGADTQYF. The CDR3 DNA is TGTGCCAGCAGCTTACCCGGTGGTCAAGGGGGCGCAGATACGCAGTATTTT.

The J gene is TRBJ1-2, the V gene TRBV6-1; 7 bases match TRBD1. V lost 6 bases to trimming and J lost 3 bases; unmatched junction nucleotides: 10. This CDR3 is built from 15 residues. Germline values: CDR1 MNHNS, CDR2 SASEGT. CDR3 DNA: TGTGCCAGCAGATACGAGGAGGGGGCGGACTATGGCTACACCTTC. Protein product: CASRYEEGADYGYTF.

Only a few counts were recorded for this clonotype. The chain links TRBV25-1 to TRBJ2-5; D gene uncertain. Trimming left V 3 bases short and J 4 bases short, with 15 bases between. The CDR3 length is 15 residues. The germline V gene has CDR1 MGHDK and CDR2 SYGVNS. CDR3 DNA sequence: TGTGCCAGCAGTGACCCAGGACCTATTGGAGAGACCCAGTACTTC. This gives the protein CASSDPGPIGETQYF.

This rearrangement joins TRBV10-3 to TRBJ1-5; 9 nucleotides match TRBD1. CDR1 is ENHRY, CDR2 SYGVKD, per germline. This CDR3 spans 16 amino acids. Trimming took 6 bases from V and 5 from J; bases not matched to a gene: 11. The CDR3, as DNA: TGTGCCATCAGCGAAACCGGGACAGGGAAGGATCAGCCCCAGCATTTT. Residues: CAISETGTGKDQPQHF.

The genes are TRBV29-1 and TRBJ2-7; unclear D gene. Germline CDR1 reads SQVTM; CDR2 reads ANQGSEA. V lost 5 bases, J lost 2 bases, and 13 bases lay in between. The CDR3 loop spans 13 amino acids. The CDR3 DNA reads TGCAGCGTTTTTGACGACCGAACCTACGAGCAGTACTTC. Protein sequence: CSVFDDRTYEQYF.

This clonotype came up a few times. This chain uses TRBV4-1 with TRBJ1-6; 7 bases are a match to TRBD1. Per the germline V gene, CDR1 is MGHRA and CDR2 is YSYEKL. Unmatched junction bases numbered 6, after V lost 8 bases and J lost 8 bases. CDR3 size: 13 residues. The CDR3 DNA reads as TGCGCCAGCTGGGGCAGGGGGGATTCACCCCTCCACTTT. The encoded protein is CASWGRGDSPLHF.

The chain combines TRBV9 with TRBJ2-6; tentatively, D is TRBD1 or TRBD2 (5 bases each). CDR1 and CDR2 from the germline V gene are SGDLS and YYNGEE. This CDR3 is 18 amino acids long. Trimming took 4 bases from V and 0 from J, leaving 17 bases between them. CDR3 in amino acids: CASSIAGGDSSGANVLTF. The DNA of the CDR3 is TGTGCCAGCAGCATAGCTGGGGGAGATAGCTCTGGGGCCAACGTCCTGACTTTC.

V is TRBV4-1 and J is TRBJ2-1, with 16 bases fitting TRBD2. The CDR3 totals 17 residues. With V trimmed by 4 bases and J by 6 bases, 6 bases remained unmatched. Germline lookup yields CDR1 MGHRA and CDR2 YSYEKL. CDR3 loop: CASSRRGTSGRVNEQFF. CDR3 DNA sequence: TGCGCCAGCAGCCGCCGGGGGACTAGCGGGAGGGTCAATGAGCAGTTCTTC.

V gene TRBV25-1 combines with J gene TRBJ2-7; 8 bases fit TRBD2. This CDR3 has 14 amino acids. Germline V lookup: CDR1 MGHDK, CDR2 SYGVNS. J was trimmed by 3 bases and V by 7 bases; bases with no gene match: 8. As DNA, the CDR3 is TGTGCCAGCACCGAACGGGAGGGACTCTACGAGCAGTACTTC. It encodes CASTEREGLYEQYF.

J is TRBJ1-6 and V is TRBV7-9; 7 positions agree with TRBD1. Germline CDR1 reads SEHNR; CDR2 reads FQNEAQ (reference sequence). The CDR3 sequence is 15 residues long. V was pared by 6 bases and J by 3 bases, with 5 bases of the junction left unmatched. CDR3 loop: CASSYDRDYNSPLHF. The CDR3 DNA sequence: TGTGCCAGCAGTTACGACAGGGACTATAATTCACCCCTCCACTTT.

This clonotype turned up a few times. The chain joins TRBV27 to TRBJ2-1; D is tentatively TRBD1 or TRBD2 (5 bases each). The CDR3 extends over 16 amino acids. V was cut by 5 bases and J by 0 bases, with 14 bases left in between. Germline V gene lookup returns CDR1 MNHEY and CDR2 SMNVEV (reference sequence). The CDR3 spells CASSGTLSGSYNEQFF. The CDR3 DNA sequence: TGTGCCAGCAGTGGGACCCTCTCGGGCTCCTACAATGAGCAGTTCTTC.